This T cell receptor (beta chain) comes out of a study of PD-1 blockade in mismatch repair-deficient tumors. This clone was recorded once. Its specificity is unknown. An end of the junction differs from the germline gene, which may be a read error. Study results and limitations: All three positive peptides came from frameshift mutations, yielding 110 to 150 blood TCRs.

Some clones are missing from TCRdb's copy, which holds only in-frame ones; the method was immunoSEQ multiplex PCR. The sample lists some 14,000 clones, 70% to 90% occurring once. This CDR3 has 15 amino acids. The germline CDR1 and CDR2 sequences are MNHEY and SVGAGI. Noted time point: identical roughly eleven-day culture without peptide (control). TCRs were sequenced from a few patients responding to pembrolizumab. Each of over five ELISpot-reactive candidate peptides was used for roughly 11-day stimulation. V usage is TRBV6-5 and J usage is TRBJ2-2; possibly TRBD1 or TRBD2 for D (5 bases each). The sequences come from cells cultured in vitro, collected from a patient treated with pembrolizumab. The receptor was derived from an adult with mismatch repair-deficient cancer. This chain's CDR3 is CASSYPGQAHRGAVF. The CDR3 DNA sequence: TGTGCCAGCAGTTACCCAGGGCAGGCCCACCGGGGAGCTGTTTTT.